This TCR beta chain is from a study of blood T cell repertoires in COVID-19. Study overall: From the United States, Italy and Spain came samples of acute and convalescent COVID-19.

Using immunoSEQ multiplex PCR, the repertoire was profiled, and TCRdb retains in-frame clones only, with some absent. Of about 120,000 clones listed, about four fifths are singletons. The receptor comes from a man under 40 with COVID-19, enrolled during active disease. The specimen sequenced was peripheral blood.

CDR3 in DNA: TGTGCCATCAGTGAACTAGATACGCAGTATTTT. This codes for CAISELDTQYF. V gene TRBV10-3 combines with J gene TRBJ2-3; D unclear. The V gene's germline CDR1 is ENHRY and CDR2 SYGVKD. Trimming shortened V by 3 bases and J by 5 bases, and 3 bases separated the two germline ends. The CDR3 loop spans 11 amino acids.